Following are 9 T cell receptor beta chains from one sample sequenced in a study of CXCR3-negative and CXCR3-positive naive CD8 T cells. The authors prepared UMI-labeled TRB cDNA libraries by 5' RACE. TCRdb reprocessed the 5' RACE reads and stores each CDR3 protein as one record, lacking DNA. The repertoire table contains roughly 89,000 distinct CDR3 sequences. Material for sequencing was naive CXCR3- CD8+ T cells from blood. Sample subset: CD45RO-CCR7+CD27+CD95- naive CD8+ T cells lacking CXCR3 (TNR3-). The receptors originated from a human donor in good health. Some clones in this sample may be carry-over from other donors' samples.

V is TRBV7-9 and J is TRBJ2-5; the TRBD2 assignment by TCRdb is unverifiable without DNA. The CDR3 has 13 amino acids. The germline gives CDR1 SEHNR, CDR2 FQNEAQ (reference sequence). The CDR3 loop reads CASSYPEGETQYF. Complete variable domain (other parts from reference TRBV7-9 and TRBJ2-5): DTGVSQNPRHKITKRGQNVTFRCDPISEHNRLYWYRQTLGQGPEFLTYFQNEAQLEKSRLLSDRFSAERPKGSFSTLEIQRTEQGDSAMYLCASSYPEGETQYFGPGTRLLVL.

The gene calls are TRBV10-3 and TRBJ2-6; as DNA is missing, the TRBD1 call by TCRdb cannot be tested. The CDR3 totals 19 residues. Germline values: CDR1 ENHRY, CDR2 SYGVKD. This CDR3 is CAIGVEGTGSQGGANALTF.

The J gene is TRBJ1-1, the V gene TRBV20-1; the TCRdb call, TRBD1, lacks DNA for checking. Germline CDR1 reads DFQATT; CDR2 reads SNEGSKA (reference sequence). This CDR3 comprises 12 residues. The CDR3 loop is CRAQGAHTEAFF.

The gene calls are TRBV29-1 and TRBJ2-7; absent DNA, TCRdb's TRBD2 call cannot be checked. The CDR3 loop spans 16 amino acids. Per the germline V gene, CDR1 is SQVTM and CDR2 is ANQGSEA. The CDR3 region is CSVLGLAGGLSYEQYF.

V usage is TRBV5-1 and J usage is TRBJ2-7; TCRdb picks TRBD1, but there is no DNA to check that call. The germline V gene has CDR1 SGHRS and CDR2 YFSETQ. CDR3 size: 16 residues. CDR3 residues: CASSLGQGSRSYEQYF.

This chain connects TRBV7-9 to TRBJ2-1; the TCRdb D gene call, TRBD2, has no DNA to confirm it. The germline V gene encodes CDR1 SEHNR and CDR2 FQNEAQ (reference sequence). The CDR3 is 15 amino acids. CDR3 protein: CASSIRDSSYNEQFF. Based on the CDR3 plus reference TRBV7-9 and TRBJ2-1, the full variable domain is DTGVSQNPRHKITKRGQNVTFRCDPISEHNRLYWYRQTLGQGPEFLTYFQNEAQLEKSRLLSDRFSAERPKGSFSTLEIQRTEQGDSAMYLCASSIRDSSYNEQFFGPGTRLTVL.

V gene TRBV5-1 combines with J gene TRBJ1-1. Germline values: CDR1 SGHRS, CDR2 YFSETQ. The CDR3 totals 14 residues. The CDR3 loop reads CASSLGQGSSEAFF.

This chain uses TRBV4-3 with TRBJ2-7. CDR1 and CDR2 (germline): LGHNA, YSLEER. CDR3 length: 15 amino acids. The CDR3: CASSQGAESSYEQYF.

The chain uses TRBV6-5 and TRBJ1-1. The CDR3 length is 11 residues. Germline-derived CDR1 and CDR2 are MNHEY and SVGAGI. The CDR3: CASSTGGEASF.